This TCR beta chain was retrieved from a study of post-analysis software for immune sequencing data. Overall study: The disease courses covered relapsing-remitting, secondary progressive and progressive-relapsing multiple sclerosis. Study-level findings and limits: Multiple sclerosis patients had significantly lower normalized Chao1 diversity than controls. The F measure placed samples prepared in the same batch into strongly shared clusters.

Notes on this clonotype: What it binds is not known.

TCR beta cDNA libraries had unique molecular identifiers. Once about 0.95 to 10 million T cells were used, hundreds of thousands of cDNA molecules resulted. TCRdb itself ran the PCR reads through MiXCR, one entry per CDR3 protein. Of 450,000 to 700,000 distinct CDR3 sequences in the sample, 44% were seen once. The receptor was isolated from a girl aged 5 to 17 with multiple sclerosis. Material: blood.

The CDR3 here is CASGQDGVGGETQYF. CDR3 DNA: TGTGCCTCCGGCCAGGATGGCGTTGGGGGGGAGACCCAGTACTTC. The V gene is TRBV3-1, the J gene TRBJ2-5, with TRBD2 as a possible D gene (6 bases). Germline V gene lookup returns CDR1 LGHDT and CDR2 YNNKEL (reference sequence). This CDR3 is 15 amino acids long. The V end lost 11 bases, the J end lost 5 bases, and 24 bases lay between the germline ends.